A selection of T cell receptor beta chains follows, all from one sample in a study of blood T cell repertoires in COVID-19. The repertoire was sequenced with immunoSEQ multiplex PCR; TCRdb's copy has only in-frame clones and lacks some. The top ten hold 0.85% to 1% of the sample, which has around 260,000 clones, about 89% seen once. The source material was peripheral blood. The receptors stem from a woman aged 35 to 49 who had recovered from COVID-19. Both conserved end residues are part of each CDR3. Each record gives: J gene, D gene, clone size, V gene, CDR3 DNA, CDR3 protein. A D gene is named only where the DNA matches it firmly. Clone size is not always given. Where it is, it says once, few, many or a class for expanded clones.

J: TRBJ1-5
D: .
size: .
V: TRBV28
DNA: TGTGCCAGCAGTTCCTCCTCGTCCCCCCGCGGCAATCAGCCCCAGCATTTT
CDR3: CASSSSSSPRGNQPQHF

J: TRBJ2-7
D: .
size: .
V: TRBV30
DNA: TGTGCCTGGAGTGTACGGGACGGGGGTGGCGGCGAGCAGTACTTC
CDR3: CAWSVRDGGGGEQYF

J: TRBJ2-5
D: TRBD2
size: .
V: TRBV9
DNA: TGTGCCAGCAGCGTTTCAGCGGGAGATGGGGTGGAGACCCAGTACTTC
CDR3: CASSVSAGDGVETQYF

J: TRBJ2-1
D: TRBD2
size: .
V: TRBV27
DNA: TGTGCCAGCAGTTTAAGGGGACTAGCGCACAATGAGCAGTTCTTC
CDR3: CASSLRGLAHNEQFF

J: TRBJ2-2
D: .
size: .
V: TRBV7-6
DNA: TGTGCCAGCAGCTTGGCGGTTGACTTTCGCGGGGAGCTGTTTTTT
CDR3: CASSLAVDFRGELFF

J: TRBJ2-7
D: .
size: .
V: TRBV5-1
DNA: TGCGCCAGCAGCTTGGTCGTGGGAGGCTACGAGCAGTACTTC
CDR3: CASSLVVGGYEQYF

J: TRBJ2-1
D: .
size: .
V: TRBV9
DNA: TGTGCCAGCAGCGTAGGTTCTCCAGGGCCGTATAATGAGCAGTTCTTC
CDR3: CASSVGSPGPYNEQFF

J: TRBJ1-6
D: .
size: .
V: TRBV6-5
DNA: TGTGCCAGCAGTTACTCAGCCGTATTGAATTCACCCCTCCACTTT
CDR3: CASSYSAVLNSPLHF

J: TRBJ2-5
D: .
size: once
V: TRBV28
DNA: TGTGCCAGCAGTCCGAGTGGCAGGCCCACCCAGTACTTC
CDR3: CASSPSGRPTQYF

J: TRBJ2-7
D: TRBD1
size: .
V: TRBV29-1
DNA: TGCAGCGTTGACGGGACAGGAACCTACGAGCAGTACTTC
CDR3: CSVDGTGTYEQYF

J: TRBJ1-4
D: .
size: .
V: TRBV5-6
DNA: TGTGCCAGCAGCCTCCCCGGGTCTGAAAAACTGTTTTTT
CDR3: CASSLPGSEKLFF

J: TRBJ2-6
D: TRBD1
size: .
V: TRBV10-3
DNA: TGTGCCATCGGGGGGACAGGGGACTCTGGGGCCAACGTCCTGACTTTC
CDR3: CAIGGTGDSGANVLTF

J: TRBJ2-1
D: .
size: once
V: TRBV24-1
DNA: TGTGCCACCAGTGCGGGGAGGATCGAAAATGAGCAGTTCTTC
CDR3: CATSAGRIENEQFF

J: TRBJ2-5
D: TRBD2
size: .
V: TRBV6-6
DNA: TGTGCCAGCATCTCCACCGGGACTAGAGGAGAGACCCAGTACTTC
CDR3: CASISTGTRGETQYF

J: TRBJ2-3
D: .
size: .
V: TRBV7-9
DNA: TGTGCCAGCAGTACTGCGGAGGGTTGGGATACGCAGTATTTT
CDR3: CASSTAEGWDTQYF

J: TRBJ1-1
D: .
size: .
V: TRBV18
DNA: TGTGCCAGCTCAAGGAGGGGCGGAGGGACGGAAACTGAAGCTTTCTTT
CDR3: CASSRRGGGTETEAFF

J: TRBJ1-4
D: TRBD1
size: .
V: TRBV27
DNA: TGTGCCAGCAGTTTTTCGACAGGGGATGAAAAACTGTTTTTT
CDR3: CASSFSTGDEKLFF

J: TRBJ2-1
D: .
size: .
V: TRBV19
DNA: TGTGCCAGTAGTCCGTTCGGGAGCGGGCGGACCTACAATGAGCAGTTCTTC
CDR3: CASSPFGSGRTYNEQFF

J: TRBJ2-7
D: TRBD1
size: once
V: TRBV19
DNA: TGTGCCAGTAGTTCAGCCGGGACAGGGGACTACGAGCAGTACTTC
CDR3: CASSSAGTGDYEQYF

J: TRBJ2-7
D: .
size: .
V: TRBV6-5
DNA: TGTGCCAGCAGTTACGGGGCAGGGTCCTCCTACGAGCAGTACTTC
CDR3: CASSYGAGSSYEQYF

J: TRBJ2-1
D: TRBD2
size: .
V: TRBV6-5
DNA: TGTGCCAGCAGTTACGGAAGCGGGAGGGCCTGGAATGAGCAGTTCTTC
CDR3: CASSYGSGRAWNEQFF

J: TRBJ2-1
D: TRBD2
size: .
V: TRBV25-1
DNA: TGTGCCAGCAGTGAATTCCTGAGCGGGAGCCCCGGGGGTGAGCAGTTCTTC
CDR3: CASSEFLSGSPGGEQFF

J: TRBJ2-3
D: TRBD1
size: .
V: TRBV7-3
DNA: TGTGCCAGCAGCCGAATCAGACGGGACAGGGCCACAGATACGCAGTATTTT
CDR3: CASSRIRRDRATDTQYF

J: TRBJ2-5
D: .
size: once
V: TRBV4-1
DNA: TGCGCCAGCAGCCAAGGCGCGCACCAGGCGACCCAGTACTTC
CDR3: CASSQGAHQATQYF

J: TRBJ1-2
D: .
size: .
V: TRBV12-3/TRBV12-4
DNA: TGTGCCAGCAGTTTCGGTCAAATCTATGGCTACACCTTC
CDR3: CASSFGQIYGYTF

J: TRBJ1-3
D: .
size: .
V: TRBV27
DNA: TGTGCCAGCCGAGGTGGGGGCAATGGAAACACCATATATTTT
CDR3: CASRGGGNGNTIYF

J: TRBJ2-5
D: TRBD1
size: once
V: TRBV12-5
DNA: TGTGCTAGTGGTTCCACCCCCGGACAGGGAAGTGGTGAGACCCAGTACTTC
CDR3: CASGSTPGQGSGETQYF

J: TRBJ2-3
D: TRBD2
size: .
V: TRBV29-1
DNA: TGCAGCGTTGATATAGCGGGAGCGGGAGATACGCAGTATTTT
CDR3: CSVDIAGAGDTQYF

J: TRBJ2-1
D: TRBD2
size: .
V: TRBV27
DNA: TGTGCCAGCAGTTACCGACTAGCGGGTTTTAAAGGACATGAGCAGTTCTTC
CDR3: CASSYRLAGFKGHEQFF

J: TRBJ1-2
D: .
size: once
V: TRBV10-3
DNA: TGTGCCATCAGTGAGTCCGAATATACGACAGGCACCTATGGCTACACCTTC
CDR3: CAISESEYTTGTYGYTF

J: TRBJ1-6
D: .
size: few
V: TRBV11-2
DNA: TGTGCCAGCAGCCCTGTGGGGGGGAGCTCCTATAATTCACCCCTCCACTTT
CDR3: CASSPVGGSSYNSPLHF

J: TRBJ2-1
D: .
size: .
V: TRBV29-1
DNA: TGCAGCGTTGACAGGTACAATGAGCAGTTCTTC
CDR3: CSVDRYNEQFF

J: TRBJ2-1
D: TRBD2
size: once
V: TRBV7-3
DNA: TGTGCCAGCAGCAGAGTAGCGGGAGGGCCCGGCGGGGGGTCCTACAATGAGCAGTTCTTC
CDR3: CASSRVAGGPGGGSYNEQFF

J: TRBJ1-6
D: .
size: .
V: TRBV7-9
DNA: TGTGCCAGCAGATTAGCAGGGGATTCACCCCTCCACTTT
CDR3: CASRLAGDSPLHF

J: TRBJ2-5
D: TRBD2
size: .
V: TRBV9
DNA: TGTGCCAGCAGCGTAGAGGACGGGGGGGGACTAGCGGGAGGTCAAGAGACCCAGTACTTC
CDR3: CASSVEDGGGLAGGQETQYF

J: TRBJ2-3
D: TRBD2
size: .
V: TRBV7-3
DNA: TGTGCCAGCAGCTTAAACGCTAGCGGGAGAACTAGCACAGATACGCAGTATTTT
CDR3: CASSLNASGRTSTDTQYF

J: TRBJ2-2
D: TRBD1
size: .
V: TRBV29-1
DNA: TGCAGCGTGGGGACAGGGCCCGGGGAGCTGTTTTTT
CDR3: CSVGTGPGELFF

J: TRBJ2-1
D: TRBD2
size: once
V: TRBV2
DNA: TGTGCCAGCAGTGAAGAGGGACTAGCTGGGAATGAGCAGTTCTTC
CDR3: CASSEEGLAGNEQFF

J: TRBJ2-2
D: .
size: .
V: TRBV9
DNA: TGTGCCAGCAGCATATACACCGGGGAGCTGTTTTTT
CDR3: CASSIYTGELFF

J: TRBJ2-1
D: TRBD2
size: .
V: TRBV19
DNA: TGTGCCAGTATCTCGGCGGGAGACAATGAGCAGTTCTTC
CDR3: CASISAGDNEQFF

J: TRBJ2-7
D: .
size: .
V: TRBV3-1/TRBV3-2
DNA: TGTGCCAGCAGCCAAGACGGTAGCGACGAGCAGTACTTC
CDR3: CASSQDGSDEQYF

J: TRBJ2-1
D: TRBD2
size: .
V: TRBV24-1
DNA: TGTGCCACCCCCAGTCTAGCGGGAGAATGGTCCTACAATGAGCAGTTCTTC
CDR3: CATPSLAGEWSYNEQFF

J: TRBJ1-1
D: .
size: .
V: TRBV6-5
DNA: TGTGCCAGCATACGGGGGGGACACGGGAGCACTGAAGCTTTCTTT
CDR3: CASIRGGHGSTEAFF

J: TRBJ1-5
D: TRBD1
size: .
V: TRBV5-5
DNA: TGTGCCAGCAGCATGACAGGGCCCAATCAGCCCCAGCATTTT
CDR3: CASSMTGPNQPQHF

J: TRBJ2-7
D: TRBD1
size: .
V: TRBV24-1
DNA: TGTGCCACCAGTGATTCCTCACAGGGGGAGCAGTACTTC
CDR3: CATSDSSQGEQYF

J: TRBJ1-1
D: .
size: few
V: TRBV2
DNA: TGTGCCAGCACAGTGAACACTGAAGCTTTCTTT
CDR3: CASTVNTEAFF

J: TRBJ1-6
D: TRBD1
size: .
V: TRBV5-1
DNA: TGCGCCAGCAGCACATGGACAGGGGGTCTTAATAATTCACCCCTCCACTTT
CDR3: CASSTWTGGLNNSPLHF

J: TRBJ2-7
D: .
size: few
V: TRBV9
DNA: TGTGCCAGCAGCGCGCGGGACGACTGGCGCCACGAGCAGTACTTC
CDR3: CASSARDDWRHEQYF

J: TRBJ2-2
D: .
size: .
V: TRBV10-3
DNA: TGTGCCATCAGTACTTTGGGGGCTGACGGGGAGCTGTTTTTT
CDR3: CAISTLGADGELFF

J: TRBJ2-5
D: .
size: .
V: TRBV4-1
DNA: TGCGCCAGCAGCCAAGAAGTTCGGGAGATAAATAAAAGAACAACCCAAGAGACCCAGTACTTC
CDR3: CASSQEVREINKRTTQETQYF

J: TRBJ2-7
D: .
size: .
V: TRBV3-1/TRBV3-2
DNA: TGTGCCAGCAGCCAAGATAATCACGGGGTTGAGCAGTACTTC
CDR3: CASSQDNHGVEQYF

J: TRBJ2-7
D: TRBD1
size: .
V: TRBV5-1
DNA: TGCGCCAGCAGCTCGGGACAGTCCTACGAGCAGTACTTC
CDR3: CASSSGQSYEQYF

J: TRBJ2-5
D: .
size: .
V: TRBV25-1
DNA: TGTGCCAGCAGGGACTTCCAAGAGACCCAGTACTTC
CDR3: CASRDFQETQYF

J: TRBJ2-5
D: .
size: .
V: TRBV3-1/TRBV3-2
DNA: TGTGCCAGCAGCCCTCAAACCTCTAGCGTTGAGACCCAGTACTTC
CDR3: CASSPQTSSVETQYF

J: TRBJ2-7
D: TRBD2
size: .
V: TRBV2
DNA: TGTGCCAGCAGTGAAGGGCGGGGGGCCGCCTACGAGCAGTACTTC
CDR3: CASSEGRGAAYEQYF

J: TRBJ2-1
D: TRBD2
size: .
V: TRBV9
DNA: TGTGCCAGCAGCGCCTTAGCGGGAGGGGGCAATGAGCAGTTCTTC
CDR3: CASSALAGGGNEQFF

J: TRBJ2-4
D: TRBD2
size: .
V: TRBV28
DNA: TGTGCCAGCACGTTGGGGCTAGCGGGAGGGCCGGCCAAAAACATTCAGTACTTC
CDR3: CASTLGLAGGPAKNIQYF

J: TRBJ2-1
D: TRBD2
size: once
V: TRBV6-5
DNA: TGTGCCAGCCGTCGAGTAGCTAGCGGGATCAATGAGCAGTTCTTC
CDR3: CASRRVASGINEQFF

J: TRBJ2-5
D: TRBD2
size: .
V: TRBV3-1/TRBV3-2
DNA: TGTGCCAGCAGCCAAGATCGAGTTCAGACTAGCGGGAGGGGGACCCAGTACTTC
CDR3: CASSQDRVQTSGRGTQYF

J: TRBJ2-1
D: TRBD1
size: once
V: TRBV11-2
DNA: TGTGCCAGCAGCTTAGATCTGGACAGGGAGGATGAGCAGTTCTTC
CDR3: CASSLDLDREDEQFF